These 2 T cell receptor beta chains were all obtained from the same sample, sequenced in a study of T cell responses to AZD1222 COVID-19 vaccine (dated by TCRdb to the early 2020s). The time point tag for this specimen amounts to: baseline before first vaccination. The library was built by means of the immunoSEQ multiplex PCR assay. This immuneACCESS table, as held by TCRdb, lists in-frame sequences with V and J called but not all clones. Of the missing ones, under half trace to an unresolved V gene in checked studies; the others have no known cause. The sample table contains 150,000 or so clones; only one count was recorded for 91% of them. Approximately 1.5% of the sample is held by the ten biggest clonotypes. Here the sequenced sample was peripheral blood, taken on day 0 of AZD1222 vaccination. The receptors shown here come from an adult in good health.

This clone was found once. The DNA for the CDR3 is TGTGCCAGCAGTCGCGCGGGATCCGGGGAGCTGTTTTTT. This codes for CASSRAGSGELFF. The V and J genes are TRBV28 and TRBJ2-2, with TRBD2 as a possible D gene (6 bases). From germline, CDR1 is MDHEN and CDR2 SYDVKM. This CDR3 is built from 13 residues. V gave up 5 bases and J gave up 6 bases, with 10 bases separating them.

This chain uses TRBV27 with TRBJ1-5; 7 positions agree with TRBD1. The CDR3 extends over 17 amino acids. Germline CDR1 MNHEY, CDR2 SMNVEV (reference sequence). V lost 5 bases to trimming and J lost 6 bases; unmatched junction nucleotides: 16. In DNA form, the CDR3 reads TGTGCCAGCAGTCTGGGGGCAGGGGGGGTCAGCGGTCAGCCCCAGCATTTT. It encodes CASSLGAGGVSGQPQHF.